These T cell receptor beta chains were read from a single sample in a study of T cell changes during pregnancy in multiple sclerosis. Repertoires were generated with immunoSEQ multiplex PCR, while TCRdb's copy carries only in-frame clones and drops some. The top ten clones hold roughly 2% of a sample with fewer than 80,000 clones, around 92% of them seen once. The sequencing used peripheral blood, collected in the third trimester of pregnancy. The receptor set was obtained from a female donor in good health, enrolled as a control in a pregnancy study. The CDR3 runs from the conserved cysteine through the conserved F or W. The order of the fields is clone size, J gene, V gene, D gene, CDR3 protein, CDR3 DNA. The D gene is left open where the match is weak. Clone size is given for some rows only: seen once, a few or many times, or a class if the clone is expanded.

>-|TRBJ1-5|TRBV19|TRBD1
CASSIDQRGLGSNQPQHF
TGTGCCAGTAGTATAGACCAAAGGGGGCTAGGGAGCAATCAGCCCCAGCATTTT
>once|TRBJ1-6|TRBV30|TRBD1
CAWTGDSHNSPLHF
TGTGCCTGGACCGGGGACAGTCATAATTCACCCCTCCACTTT
>-|TRBJ2-3|TRBV18|TRBD2
CASSPIQRGGTDTQYF
TGTGCCAGCTCACCAATTCAGCGGGGGGGCACAGATACGCAGTATTTT
>-|TRBJ2-5|TRBV5-1|TRBD2
CASSTGLAGGSEETQYF
TGCGCCAGCAGCACGGGACTAGCGGGAGGCTCAGAAGAGACCCAGTACTTC
>once|TRBJ2-3|TRBV19|TRBD2
CASSIGTTGDTQYF
TGTGCCAGTAGTATTGGGACTACGGGGGATACGCAGTATTTT
>-|TRBJ2-2|TRBV7-2|TRBD1
CASSSQGAVTGELFF
TGTGCCAGCAGCTCCCAGGGGGCGGTCACCGGGGAGCTGTTTTTT
>few|TRBJ2-1|TRBV7-8|-
CASSWRGPYNEQFF
TGTGCCAGCAGCTGGCGGGGGCCTTACAATGAGCAGTTCTTC
>-|TRBJ1-2|TRBV29-1|TRBD1
CSDMTRTGYGYTF
TGCAGCGACATGACGAGGACAGGGTATGGCTACACCTTC
>once|TRBJ1-2|TRBV2|TRBD1
CASSSGQGPRYTF
TGTGCCAGCAGCTCGGGACAGGGGCCCCGTTACACCTTC
>-|TRBJ1-1|TRBV7-3|TRBD1
CASSTTGTENTEAFF
TGTGCCAGCAGCACGACCGGGACAGAGAACACTGAAGCTTTCTTT
>-|TRBJ1-2|TRBV30|-
CAWSVRFQGSGYTF
TGTGCCTGGAGTGTACGGTTCCAGGGGTCGGGCTACACCTTC
>-|TRBJ2-2|TRBV6-6|TRBD1
CASKDRGRELFF
TGTGCCAGCAAAGACAGGGGACGGGAGCTGTTTTTT
>few|TRBJ2-2|TRBV18|TRBD2
CASSLRLAGDTGELFF
TGTGCCAGCTCGCTCCGACTAGCGGGAGACACCGGGGAGCTGTTTTTT
>-|TRBJ2-5|TRBV27|TRBD2
CASSSTPPGLAGGYRSETQYF
TGTGCCAGCAGTTCCACCCCTCCGGGACTAGCGGGAGGCTATCGTTCGGAGACCCAGTACTTC
>-|TRBJ2-7|TRBV28|-
CASLRAINGEQYF
TGTGCCAGCCTGAGGGCCATAAATGGAGAGCAGTACTTC
>-|TRBJ1-5|TRBV28|-
CASSFGQINQPQHF
TGTGCCAGCAGTTTTGGACAGATCAATCAGCCCCAGCATTTT
>-|TRBJ2-7|TRBV5-4|TRBD2
CASSLVPGLASYEQYF
TGTGCCAGCAGCTTGGTTCCGGGACTAGCTTCCTACGAGCAGTACTTC
>-|TRBJ1-4|TRBV15|-
CATQRTREEKLFF
TGTGCCACCCAGCGGACCAGAGAAGAAAAACTGTTTTTT
>-|TRBJ2-5|TRBV11-2|TRBD2
CASHVGGGQETQYF
TGTGCCAGCCACGTGGGCGGGGGTCAAGAGACCCAGTACTTC
>-|TRBJ1-2|TRBV7-9|-
CASRRPPLGVNDVYGYTF
TGTGCCAGCAGGCGACCGCCTTTAGGGGTAAACGACGTCTATGGCTACACCTTC
>-|TRBJ1-4|TRBV6-1|TRBD1
CASSPRQGAYEKLFF
TGTGCCAGCAGTCCCCGACAGGGGGCGTATGAAAAACTGTTTTTT
>-|TRBJ1-2|TRBV5-1|TRBD1
CASSLWATGASGYTF
TGCGCCAGCAGCTTGTGGGCGACAGGGGCATCTGGCTACACCTTC
>-|TRBJ2-5|TRBV28|-
CASSLQVTQYF
TGTGCCAGCAGTCTCCAGGTGACCCAGTACTTC
>-|TRBJ2-2|TRBV10-1|-
CASSDPRQPGELFF
TGCGCCAGCAGTGATCCGCGACAGCCCGGGGAGCTGTTTTTT
>-|TRBJ2-6|TRBV7-3|TRBD2
CASSLSGGSGANVLTF
TGTGCCAGCAGCTTATCGGGGGGCTCTGGGGCCAACGTCCTGACTTTC
>-|TRBJ1-1|TRBV28|-
CASSPRTTAEAFF
TGTGCCAGCAGCCCCAGGACAACGGCTGAAGCTTTCTTT
>-|TRBJ2-1|TRBV11-3|-
CASSYSGKNEQFF
TGTGCCAGCAGCTACTCCGGTAAGAATGAGCAGTTCTTC
>once|TRBJ1-1|TRBV15|TRBD1
CATRNRGANTEAFF
TGTGCCACCAGGAACAGGGGGGCGAACACTGAAGCTTTCTTT
>-|TRBJ1-1|TRBV5-4|-
CASSADSNTEAFF
TGTGCCAGCAGCGCGGACAGCAACACTGAAGCTTTCTTT
>-|TRBJ2-3|TRBV2|-
CASSVADTQYF
TGTGCCAGCAGTGTAGCAGATACGCAGTATTTT
>-|TRBJ2-3|TRBV21-1|-
CASSTDSHF
TGTGCCAGCAGCACGGACTCCCATTTT